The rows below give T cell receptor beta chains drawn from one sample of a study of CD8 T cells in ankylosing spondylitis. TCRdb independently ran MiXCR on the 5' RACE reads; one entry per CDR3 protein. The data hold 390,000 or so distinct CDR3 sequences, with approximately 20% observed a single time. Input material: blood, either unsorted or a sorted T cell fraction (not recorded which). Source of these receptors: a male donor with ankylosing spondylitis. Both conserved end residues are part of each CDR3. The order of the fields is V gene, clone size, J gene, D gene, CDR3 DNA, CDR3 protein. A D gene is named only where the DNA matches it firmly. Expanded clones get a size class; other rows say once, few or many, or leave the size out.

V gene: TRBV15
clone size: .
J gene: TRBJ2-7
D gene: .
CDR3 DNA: TGTGCCACCACTCGAGACAGTGACTACGAGCAGTACTTC
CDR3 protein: CATTRDSDYEQYF

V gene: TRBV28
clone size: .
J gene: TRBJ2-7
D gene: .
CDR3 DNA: TGTGCCAGCAGCGCCCGGGGCCGACTGGGAGAGCAGTACTTC
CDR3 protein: CASSARGRLGEQYF

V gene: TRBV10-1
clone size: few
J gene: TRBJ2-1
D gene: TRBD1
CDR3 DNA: TGCGCCAGCAGTGATGGTCATGACAGGGGGGTCTACAATGAGCAGTTCTTC
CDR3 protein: CASSDGHDRGVYNEQFF

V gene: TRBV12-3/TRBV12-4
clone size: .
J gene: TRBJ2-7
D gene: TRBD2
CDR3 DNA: TGTGCCAGCAGTTTAGTACTAGCGGGAACGAAGTACTTC
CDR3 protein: CASSLVLAGTKYF

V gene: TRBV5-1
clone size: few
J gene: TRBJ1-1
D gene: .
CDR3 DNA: TGCGCCAGCAGCTTGGCCCTCAGGAGATTAGACAAAAACACTGAAGCTTTCTTT
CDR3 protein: CASSLALRRLDKNTEAFF

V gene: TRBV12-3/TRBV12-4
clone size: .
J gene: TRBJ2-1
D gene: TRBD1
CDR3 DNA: TGTGCCAGCAGTTTATCGGGACAGGTAAACAATGAGCAGTTCTTC
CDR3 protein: CASSLSGQVNNEQFF

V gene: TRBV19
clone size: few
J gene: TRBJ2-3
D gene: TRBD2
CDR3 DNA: TGTGCCAGTAGTCACATCAGCGGGAGTTGGGGCACAGATACGCAGTATTTT
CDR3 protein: CASSHISGSWGTDTQYF

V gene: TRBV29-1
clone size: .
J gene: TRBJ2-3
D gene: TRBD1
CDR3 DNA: TGCAGCCTTCAGCAACAGGGGGCCCGCACAGATACGCAGTATTTT
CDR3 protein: CSLQQQGARTDTQYF

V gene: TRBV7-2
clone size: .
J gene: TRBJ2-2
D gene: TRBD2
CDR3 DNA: TGTGCCAGCAGCTTAACAGGAGGGACTAGCGGTTCCGGGGAGCTGTTTTTT
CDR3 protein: CASSLTGGTSGSGELFF

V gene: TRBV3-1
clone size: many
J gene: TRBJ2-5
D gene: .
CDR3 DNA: TGTGCCAGCAGCCAAGAGGCGAGCAACGCTCAAGAGACCCAGTACTTC
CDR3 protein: CASSQEASNAQETQYF

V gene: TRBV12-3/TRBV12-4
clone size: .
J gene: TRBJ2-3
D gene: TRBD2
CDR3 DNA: TGTGCCAGCGGGCGGGAGTTGGGTACGCAGTATTTT
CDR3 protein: CASGRELGTQYF

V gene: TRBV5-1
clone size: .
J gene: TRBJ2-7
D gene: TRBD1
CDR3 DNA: TGCGCCAGCAGCATAACTCCCGGGACAGGGGGCGTGCAGTACTTC
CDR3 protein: CASSITPGTGGVQYF

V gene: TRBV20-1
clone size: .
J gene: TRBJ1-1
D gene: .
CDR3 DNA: TGCAGTGCTACGCGGAGGCCCCCGGGAGCTTTCTTT
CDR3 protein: CSATRRPPGAFF

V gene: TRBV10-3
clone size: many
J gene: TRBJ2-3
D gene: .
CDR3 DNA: TGTGCCATCACCGGGACTCCCTCTTCTACAGATACGCAGTATTTT
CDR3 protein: CAITGTPSSTDTQYF